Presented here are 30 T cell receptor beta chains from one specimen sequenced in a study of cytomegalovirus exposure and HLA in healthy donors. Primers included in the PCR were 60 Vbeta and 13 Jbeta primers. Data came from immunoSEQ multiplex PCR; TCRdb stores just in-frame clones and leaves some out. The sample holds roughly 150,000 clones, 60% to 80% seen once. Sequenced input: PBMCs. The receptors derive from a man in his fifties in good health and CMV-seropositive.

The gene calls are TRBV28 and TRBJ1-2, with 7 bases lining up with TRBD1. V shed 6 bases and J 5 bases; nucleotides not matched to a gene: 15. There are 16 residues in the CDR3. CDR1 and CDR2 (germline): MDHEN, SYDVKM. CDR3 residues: CASRQSNPDRLYGYTF. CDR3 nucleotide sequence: TGTGCCAGCAGGCAAAGTAACCCGGACAGGTTGTATGGCTACACCTTC.

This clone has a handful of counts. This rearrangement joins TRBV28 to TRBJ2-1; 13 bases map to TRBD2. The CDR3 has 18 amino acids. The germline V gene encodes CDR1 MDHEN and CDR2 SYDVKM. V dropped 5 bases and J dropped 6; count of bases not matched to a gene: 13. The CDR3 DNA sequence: TGTGCCAGCAGTCCCGGGACTAGCGGGGCCCGACGAGGCAATGAGCAGTTCTTC. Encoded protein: CASSPGTSGARRGNEQFF.

DNA of the CDR3: TGTGCCAGCTCAGAATCAATCGGGGATAATGAGCAGTTCTTC. This codes for CASSESIGDNEQFF. The chain links TRBV18 to TRBJ2-1; possible D gene TRBD2, 5 bases. The V end was cut by 5 bases, the J end by 7 bases, with 15 bases between. Looked up from germline, CDR1 is KGHSH and CDR2 is LQKENI. The CDR3 consists of 14 residues.

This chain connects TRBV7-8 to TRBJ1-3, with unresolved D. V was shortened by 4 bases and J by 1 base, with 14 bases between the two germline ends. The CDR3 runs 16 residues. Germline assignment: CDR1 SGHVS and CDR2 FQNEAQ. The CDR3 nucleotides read TGTGCCAGCAGCTCCAGACCGGGAAATTCTGGAAACACCATATATTTT. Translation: CASSSRPGNSGNTIYF.

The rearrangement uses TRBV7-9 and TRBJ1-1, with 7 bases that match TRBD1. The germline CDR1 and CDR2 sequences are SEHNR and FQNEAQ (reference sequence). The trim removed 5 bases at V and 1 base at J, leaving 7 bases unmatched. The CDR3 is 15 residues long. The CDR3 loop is CASSVDRAPNTEAFF. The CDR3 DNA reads TGTGCCAGCAGCGTCGACAGGGCGCCGAACACTGAAGCTTTCTTT.

CDR3 DNA sequence: TGCGCCAGCAGGCTTCTACAGGGAATGAACACTGAAGCTTTCTTT. This translates into CASRLLQGMNTEAFF. This rearrangement joins TRBV5-1 to TRBJ1-1; possible D gene TRBD1, 6 bases. CDR3 size: 15 residues. V lost 5 bases, J lost 0 bases, and 14 bases lay in between. Per germline, CDR1 SGHRS and CDR2 YFSETQ.

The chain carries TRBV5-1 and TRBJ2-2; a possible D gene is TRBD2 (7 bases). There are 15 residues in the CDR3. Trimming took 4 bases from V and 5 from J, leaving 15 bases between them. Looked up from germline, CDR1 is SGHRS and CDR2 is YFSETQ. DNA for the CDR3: TGCGCCAGCAGCCGGGGGGCAGGGCGGACCGGGGAGCTGTTTTTT. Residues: CASSRGAGRTGELFF.

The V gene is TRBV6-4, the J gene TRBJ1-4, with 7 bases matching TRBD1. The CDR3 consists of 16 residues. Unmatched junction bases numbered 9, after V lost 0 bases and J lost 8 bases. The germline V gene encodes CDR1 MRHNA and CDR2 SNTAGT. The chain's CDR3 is CASSDSLTGPDEKLFF. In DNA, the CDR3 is TGTGCCAGCAGTGACTCTCTGACAGGGCCGGACGAAAAACTGTTTTTT.

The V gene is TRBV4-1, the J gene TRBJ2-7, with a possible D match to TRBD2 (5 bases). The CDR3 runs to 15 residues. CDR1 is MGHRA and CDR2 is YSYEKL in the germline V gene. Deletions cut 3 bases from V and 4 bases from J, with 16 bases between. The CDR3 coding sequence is TGCGCCAGCAGCCATTCACCACTAAGGGAGTACGAGCAGTACTTC. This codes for CASSHSPLREYEQYF.

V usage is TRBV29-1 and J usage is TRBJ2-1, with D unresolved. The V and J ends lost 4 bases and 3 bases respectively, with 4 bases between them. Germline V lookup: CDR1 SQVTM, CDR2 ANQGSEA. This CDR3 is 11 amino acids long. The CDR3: CSVGGYNEQFF. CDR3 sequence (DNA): TGCAGCGTTGGAGGCTACAATGAGCAGTTCTTC.

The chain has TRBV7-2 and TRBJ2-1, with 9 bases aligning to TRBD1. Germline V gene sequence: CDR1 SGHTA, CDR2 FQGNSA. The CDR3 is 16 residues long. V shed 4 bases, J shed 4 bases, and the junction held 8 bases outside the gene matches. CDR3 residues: CASSWDRAEAYNEQFF. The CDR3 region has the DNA TGTGCCAGCAGCTGGGACAGGGCGGAGGCGTACAATGAGCAGTTCTTC.

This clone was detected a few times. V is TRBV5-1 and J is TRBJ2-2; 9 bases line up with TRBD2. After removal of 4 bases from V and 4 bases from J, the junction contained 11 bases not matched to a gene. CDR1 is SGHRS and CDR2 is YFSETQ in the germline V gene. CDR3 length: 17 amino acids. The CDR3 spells CASSQTYSGGRTGELFF. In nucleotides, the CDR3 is TGCGCCAGCAGCCAAACCTATAGCGGGGGTCGCACCGGGGAGCTGTTTTTT.

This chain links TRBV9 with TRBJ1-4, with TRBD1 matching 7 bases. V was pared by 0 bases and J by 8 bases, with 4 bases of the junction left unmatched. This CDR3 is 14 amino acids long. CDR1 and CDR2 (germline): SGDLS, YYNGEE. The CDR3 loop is CASSVGTGSEKLFF. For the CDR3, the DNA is TGTGCCAGCAGCGTAGGGACAGGTAGCGAAAAACTGTTTTTT.

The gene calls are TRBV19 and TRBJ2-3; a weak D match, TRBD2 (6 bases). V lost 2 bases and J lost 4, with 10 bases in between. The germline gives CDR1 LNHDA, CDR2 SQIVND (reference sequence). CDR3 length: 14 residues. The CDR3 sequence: CASSINRDSDTQYF. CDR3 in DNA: TGTGCCAGTAGTATAAACCGGGACTCAGATACGCAGTATTTT.

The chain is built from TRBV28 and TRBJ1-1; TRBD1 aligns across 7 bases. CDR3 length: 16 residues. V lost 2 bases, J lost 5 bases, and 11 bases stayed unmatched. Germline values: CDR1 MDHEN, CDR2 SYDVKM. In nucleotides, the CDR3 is TGTGCCAGCAGTTTAGTTCGCGCCGCAGGGGGGACTGAAGCTTTCTTT. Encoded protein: CASSLVRAAGGTEAFF.

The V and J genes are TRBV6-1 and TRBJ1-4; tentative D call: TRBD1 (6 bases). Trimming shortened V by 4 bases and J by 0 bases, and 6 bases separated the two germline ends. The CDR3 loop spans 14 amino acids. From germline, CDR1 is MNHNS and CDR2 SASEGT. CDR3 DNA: TGTGCCAGCAGTGGGACAGCAACTAATGAAAAACTGTTTTTT. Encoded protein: CASSGTATNEKLFF.

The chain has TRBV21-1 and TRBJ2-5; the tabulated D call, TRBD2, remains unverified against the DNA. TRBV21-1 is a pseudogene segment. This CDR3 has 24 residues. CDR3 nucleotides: TGTGCCAGCAGCAAAGAGACAGCAAGGGGTCGAGTCACCTCTACCGGAGGGGATCAAGAGACCCAGTACTTC. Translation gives CASSKETARGRVTSTGGDQETQYF.

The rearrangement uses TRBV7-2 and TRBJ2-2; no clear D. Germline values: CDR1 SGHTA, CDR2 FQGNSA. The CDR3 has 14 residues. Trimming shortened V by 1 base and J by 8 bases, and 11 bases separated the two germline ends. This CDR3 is CASSLVSVLGELFF. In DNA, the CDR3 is TGTGCCAGCAGCTTAGTCTCGGTCCTGGGGGAGCTGTTTTTT. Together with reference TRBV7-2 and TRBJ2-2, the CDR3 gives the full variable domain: GAGVSQSPSNKVTEKGKDVELRCDPISGHTALYWYRQSLGQGLEFLIYFQGNSAPDKSGLPSDRFSAERTGGSVSTLTIQRTQQEDSAVYLCASSLVSVLGELFFGEGSRLTVL.

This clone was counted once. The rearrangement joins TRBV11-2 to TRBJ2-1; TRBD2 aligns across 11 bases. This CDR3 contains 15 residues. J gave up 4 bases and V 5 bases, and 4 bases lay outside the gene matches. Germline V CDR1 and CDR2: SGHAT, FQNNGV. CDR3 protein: CASSEASGGYNEQFF. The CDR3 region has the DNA TGTGCCAGCAGCGAGGCTAGCGGGGGGTACAATGAGCAGTTCTTC. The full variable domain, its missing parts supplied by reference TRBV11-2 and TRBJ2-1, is EAGVAQSPRYKIIEKRQSVAFWCNPISGHATLYWYQQILGQGPKLLIQFQNNGVVDDSQLPKDRFSAERLKGVDSTLKIQPAKLEDSAVYLCASSEASGGYNEQFFGPGTRLTVL.

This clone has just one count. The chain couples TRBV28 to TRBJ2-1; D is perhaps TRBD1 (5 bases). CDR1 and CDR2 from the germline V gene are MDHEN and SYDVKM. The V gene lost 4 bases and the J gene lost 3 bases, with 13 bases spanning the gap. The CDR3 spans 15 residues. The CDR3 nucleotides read TGTGCCAGCAGTTCACAAGGACACCTCTACAATGAGCAGTTCTTC. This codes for CASSSQGHLYNEQFF.

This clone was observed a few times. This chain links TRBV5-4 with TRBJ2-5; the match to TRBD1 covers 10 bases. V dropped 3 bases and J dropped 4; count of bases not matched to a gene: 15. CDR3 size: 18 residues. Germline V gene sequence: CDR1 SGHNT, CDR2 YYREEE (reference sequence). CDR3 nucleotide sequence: TGTGCCAGCAGCTATTGGGGGCGTCCGGGACAGGGGAGAGAGACCCAGTACTTC. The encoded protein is CASSYWGRPGQGRETQYF.

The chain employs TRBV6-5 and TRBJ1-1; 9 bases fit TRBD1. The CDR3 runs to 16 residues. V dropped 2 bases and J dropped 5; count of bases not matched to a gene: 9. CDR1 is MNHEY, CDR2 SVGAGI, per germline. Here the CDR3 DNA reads TGTGCCAGCAGTTACGGGACAGGGTCTGTTAGGACTGAAGCTTTCTTT. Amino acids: CASSYGTGSVRTEAFF.

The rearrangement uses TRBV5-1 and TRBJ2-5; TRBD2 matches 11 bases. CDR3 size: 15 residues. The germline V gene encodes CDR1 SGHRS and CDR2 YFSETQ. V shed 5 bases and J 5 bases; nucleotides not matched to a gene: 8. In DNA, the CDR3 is TGCGCCAGCAGGGCCGGGACTAGCGGACGGGAGACCCAGTACTTC. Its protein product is CASRAGTSGRETQYF.

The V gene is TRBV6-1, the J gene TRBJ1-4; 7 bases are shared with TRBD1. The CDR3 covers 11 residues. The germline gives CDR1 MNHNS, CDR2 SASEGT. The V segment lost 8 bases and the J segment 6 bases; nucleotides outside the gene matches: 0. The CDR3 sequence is CASDRDEKLFF. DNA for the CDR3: TGTGCCAGCGACAGGGATGAAAAACTGTTTTTT.

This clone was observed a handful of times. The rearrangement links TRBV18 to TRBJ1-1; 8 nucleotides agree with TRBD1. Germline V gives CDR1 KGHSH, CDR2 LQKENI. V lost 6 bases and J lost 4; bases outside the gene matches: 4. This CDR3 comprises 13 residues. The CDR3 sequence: CASSTGEGTEAFF. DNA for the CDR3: TGTGCCAGCTCGACAGGGGAGGGCACTGAAGCTTTCTTT.

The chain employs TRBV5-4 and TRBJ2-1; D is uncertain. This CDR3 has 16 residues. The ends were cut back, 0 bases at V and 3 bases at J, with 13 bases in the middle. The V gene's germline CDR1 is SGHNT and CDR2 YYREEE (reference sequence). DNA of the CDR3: TGTGCCAGCAGCTTGGGTAGCCTCCAAGTCTACAATGAGCAGTTCTTC. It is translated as CASSLGSLQVYNEQFF.

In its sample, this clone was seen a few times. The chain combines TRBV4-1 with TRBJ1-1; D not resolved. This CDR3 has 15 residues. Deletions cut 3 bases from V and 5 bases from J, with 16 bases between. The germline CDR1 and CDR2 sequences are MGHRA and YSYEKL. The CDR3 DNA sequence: TGCGCCAGCAGCCAGTATGGCCCGGGAGGGACTGAAGCTTTCTTT. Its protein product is CASSQYGPGGTEAFF.

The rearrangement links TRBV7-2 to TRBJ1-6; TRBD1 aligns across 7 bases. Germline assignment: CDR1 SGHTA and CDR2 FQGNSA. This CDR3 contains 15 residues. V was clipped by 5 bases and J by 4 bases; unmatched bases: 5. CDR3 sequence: CASSARTGYNSPLHF. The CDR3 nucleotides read TGTGCCAGCAGCGCCAGGACAGGTTATAATTCACCCCTCCACTTT.

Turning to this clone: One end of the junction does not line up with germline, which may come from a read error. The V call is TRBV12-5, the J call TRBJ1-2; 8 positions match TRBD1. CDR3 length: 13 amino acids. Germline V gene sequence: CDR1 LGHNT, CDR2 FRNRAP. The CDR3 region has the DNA TGTGCTAGTGGTTCGGGACAGGTAGGACCTCCTTCCTTC. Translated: CASGSGQVGPPSF.

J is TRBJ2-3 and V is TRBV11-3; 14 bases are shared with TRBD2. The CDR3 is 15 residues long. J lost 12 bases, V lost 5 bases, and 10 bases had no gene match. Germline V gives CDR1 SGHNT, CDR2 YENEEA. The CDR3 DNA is TGTGCCAGCAGCGCAGGACTAGCGGGGGGCCCTACACAGTATTTT. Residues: CASSAGLAGGPTQYF.